This T cell receptor beta chain was captured by sequencing in a study of blood T cell repertoires in COVID-19. This clone is a singleton in its sample. Germline CDR1 is LNHNV and CDR2 is YYDKDF (reference sequence). The CDR3 is 17 amino acids. J gave up 2 bases and V 0 bases, and 6 bases lay outside the gene matches. In the original workflow: From reference gene primer amplification, estimates of nucleated cell counts were derived. TCRdb's table, derived via immunoSEQ multiplex PCR, lists solely in-frame clones and lacks some. From that table come the V and J calls and clone size; the DNA was used to work out D and trimming. The sample shows 100,000 to 110,000 clones, approximately 80% of them seen only once.

The clonotype originates from a woman in her 70s with acute or convalescent COVID-19. The sample was peripheral blood. This sequence joins TRBV15 and TRBJ2-3; 9 bases are shared with TRBD2. The CDR3 nucleotides read TGTGCCACCAGCAGAGATCCCAGCGGGGGGTACACAGATACGCAGTATTTT. Residues: CATSRDPSGGYTDTQYF.